Presented here are 20 T cell receptor beta chains from one specimen sequenced in a study of early T cells in non-severe SARS-CoV-2 infection. TCRdb used MiXCR to reprocess the 5' RACE reads, holding one entry per CDR3 protein. The table records tens of thousands of distinct CDR3 sequences, 14% of them present only once. The specimen was whole blood, collected at baseline. Source of these receptors: an adult who was a healthcare worker with PCR-confirmed SARS-CoV-2 infection or an uninfected control (not recorded which).

Only a few counts were recorded for this clonotype. The chain's CDR3 is CSVEDRGGDTQYF. CDR3 in DNA: TGCAGCGTCGAGGACAGGGGGGGAGATACGCAGTATTTT. V is TRBV29-1 and J is TRBJ2-3; 10 bases align to TRBD1. V lost 6 bases to trimming and J lost 5 bases; unmatched junction nucleotides: 5. Germline V gene sequence: CDR1 SQVTM, CDR2 ANQGSEA. The CDR3 totals 13 residues.

This clonotype was seen a few times. The chain has TRBV20-1 and TRBJ2-1; maybe TRBD2 (6 bases). V was clipped by 5 bases and J by 5 bases, with 16 bases between them. In germline, CDR1 is DFQATT, CDR2 SNEGSKA (reference sequence). This CDR3 region has 14 residues. The chain's CDR3 is CSAAGTLNDNEQFF. In nucleotides, the CDR3 is TGCAGTGCTGCCGGGACTCTTAACGACAATGAGCAGTTCTTC.

In the case of this clonotype: It is likely a read error, because the conserved phenylalanine at the end of the CDR3 is missing. The rearrangement joins TRBV11-1 to TRBJ2-5, with 7 positions matching TRBD1. The germline V gene encodes CDR1 SGHAT and CDR2 FQDESV (reference sequence). The CDR3 runs to 12 residues. Trimming took 3 bases from V and 5 from J; bases not matched to a gene: 0. Here the CDR3 reads CASSFRGETQYI. The DNA for the CDR3 is TGTGCCAGCAGCTTCAGGGGGGAGACCCAGTACATC.

J is TRBJ2-7 and V is TRBV11-2; weak D call: TRBD2 (6 bases). The CDR3 runs 16 residues. Trimming shortened V by 4 bases and J by 0 bases, and 16 bases separated the two germline ends. In germline, CDR1 is SGHAT, CDR2 FQNNGV. The CDR3 DNA reads as TGTGCCAGCAGCTCGAGGCGGGGCGCCGACTCCTACGAGCAGTACTTC. Its protein product is CASSSRRGADSYEQYF.

The chain recombines TRBV18 with TRBJ1-1; possible D gene TRBD1, 5 bases. V lost 1 base, J lost 3 bases, and 9 bases lay in between. The CDR3 runs to 14 residues. CDR1 and CDR2 from the germline V gene are KGHSH and LQKENI. CDR3 in amino acids: CASSPLGGDTEAFF. For the CDR3, the DNA is TGTGCCAGCTCACCACTCGGAGGGGACACTGAAGCTTTCTTT.

V gene TRBV2 combines with J gene TRBJ2-1; D gene ambiguous. This CDR3 has 14 amino acids. Germline CDR1 SNHLY, CDR2 FYNNEI. Trimming took off 8 bases at V and 0 bases at J, with 11 bases between the two ends. The CDR3 DNA follows: TGTGCCAGCTGCCCTCAGAGCTCCTACAATGAGCAGTTCTTC. It translates to CASCPQSSYNEQFF.

This clonotype has ten or more counts. The chain couples TRBV5-1 to TRBJ2-3; TRBD2 agrees at 7 bases. V was pared by 1 base and J by 1 base, with 3 bases of the junction left unmatched. This CDR3 is 15 amino acids long. CDR1 is SGHRS, CDR2 YFSETQ, per germline. The chain's CDR3 is CASSLRGDGTDTQYF. The DNA of the CDR3 is TGCGCCAGCAGCTTGCGGGGGGACGGCACAGATACGCAGTATTTT.

A remark on this clonotype: Germline and junction disagree at one end, which may indicate a read error. The V gene is TRBV7-3, the J gene TRBJ2-5; TRBD1 matches 9 bases. The germline V gene encodes CDR1 SGHTA and CDR2 FQGTGA. CDR3 length: 14 residues. CDR3 nucleotide sequence: TGTGTCAGCAGCCCGACAGGGGGTATGGAGACCCAGTACTTC. It translates to CVSSPTGGMETQYF.

Comments on this clonotype: One end of the junction fails to match germline, which may point to a read error. The chain carries TRBV25-1 and TRBJ1-3, with 8 bases matching TRBD1. This CDR3 spans 15 amino acids. Germline V gene sequence: CDR1 MGHDK, CDR2 SYGVNS. This chain's CDR3 is CTSSDVRGQRNTIYF. The CDR3 DNA sequence: TGTACCAGCAGTGATGTCAGGGGGCAAAGAAACACCATATATTTT.

The rearrangement uses TRBV19 and TRBJ2-1; 14 bases align to TRBD2. J gave up 0 bases and V 7 bases, and 5 bases lay outside the gene matches. This CDR3 comprises 17 residues. Looked up from germline, CDR1 is LNHDA and CDR2 is SQIVND (reference sequence). In DNA form, the CDR3 reads TGTGCCAGTACTGGGACTAGCGGGAGAGACTCCTACAATGAGCAGTTCTTC. Translated: CASTGTSGRDSYNEQFF. Using reference TRBV19 and TRBJ2-1 for the parts outside the CDR3, the full variable domain is DGGITQSPKYLFRKEGQNVTLSCEQNLNHDAMYWYRQDPGQGLRLIYYSQIVNDFQKGDIAEGYSVSREKKESFPLTVTSAQKNPTAFYLCASTGTSGRDSYNEQFFGPGTRLTVL.

This clonotype was recorded a few times. Written as DNA, the CDR3 is TGTGCCAGCAGTTACTTCACCTTGGGACACACCACAGATACGCAGTATTTT. Amino acids: CASSYFTLGHTTDTQYF. The chain uses TRBV6-6 and TRBJ2-3, with D tentatively TRBD1 (6 bases). Germline assignment: CDR1 MNHNY and CDR2 SVGAGI (reference sequence). V gave up 1 base and J gave up 2 bases, with 16 bases separating them. The CDR3 runs to 17 residues.

This clonotype was detected a few times. The rearrangement uses TRBV9 and TRBJ2-7, with a possible D match to TRBD2 (5 bases). The CDR3 covers 14 residues. CDR1 and CDR2 (germline): SGDLS, YYNGEE. Trimming shortened V by 0 bases and J by 1 base, and 8 bases separated the two germline ends. CDR3 sequence reads: CASSVVASSYEQYF. In nucleotides, the CDR3 is TGTGCCAGCAGCGTAGTAGCGAGTTCCTACGAGCAGTACTTC.

This clonotype was observed a few times. The V call is TRBV2, the J call TRBJ1-6; no reliable D call. The CDR3 is 12 amino acids. V was trimmed by 3 bases and J by 10 bases, leaving 7 bases between them. Germline V gene sequence: CDR1 SNHLY, CDR2 FYNNEI. CDR3 DNA sequence: TGTGCCAGCAGTGACGAAGGCTCACCCCTCCACTTT. This gives the protein CASSDEGSPLHF.

This clonotype was detected a few times. J is TRBJ2-1 and V is TRBV5-1; 10 bases are shared with TRBD2. This CDR3 region has 16 residues. Germline loops: CDR1 SGHRS, CDR2 YFSETQ. Germline trimming cut 5 bases from V and 10 bases from J; bases unmatched to any gene: 15. Here the CDR3 reads CASSSPDVLAGAEQFF. The CDR3 DNA reads TGCGCCAGCAGTTCCCCTGATGTGCTAGCGGGAGCCGAGCAGTTCTTC.

This chain joins TRBV18 and TRBJ2-5; D is unclear. The CDR3 covers 14 residues. Between the trimmed V and J ends, which lost 2 bases and 2 bases, there was a span of 9 bases. CDR1 is KGHSH and CDR2 is LQKENI in the germline V gene. The CDR3 bases are TGTGCCAGCTCACCAGAAGGAAGGCAAGAGACCCAGTACTTC. Translated, it gives CASSPEGRQETQYF.

By sample fraction, this clonotype is medium-sized. The chain combines TRBV5-5 with TRBJ1-5; D gene ambiguous. The germline V gene has CDR1 SGHKS and CDR2 YYEKEE (reference sequence). V was pared by 5 bases and J by 4 bases, with 7 bases between. The CDR3 has 12 amino acids. The CDR3 nucleotides are TGTGCCAGCAGTCGACCAAATCAGCCCCAGCATTTT. Protein product: CASSRPNQPQHF.

The count of this clonotype is one. The chain has TRBV5-1 and TRBJ1-6; no firm D call. V lost 1 base and J lost 7, with 12 bases in between. Germline-derived CDR1 and CDR2 are SGHRS and YFSETQ. This CDR3 comprises 15 residues. The CDR3 DNA sequence: TGCGCCAGCAGCTTGACGTCAGGAGACAATTCACCCCTCCACTTT. Its protein product is CASSLTSGDNSPLHF.

V gene TRBV7-6 combines with J gene TRBJ2-7; D remains ambiguous. Between the trimmed V and J ends, which lost 8 bases and 0 bases, there was a span of 11 bases. CDR3 length equals 13 residues. Germline V lookup: CDR1 SGHVS, CDR2 FNYEAQ. The CDR3 protein is CASGVRNSYEQYF. The CDR3 nucleotides read TGTGCCAGCGGCGTCAGGAACTCCTACGAGCAGTACTTC.

This clonotype turned up a few times. The CDR3, as DNA: TGTGCCAGTAGTATAGCTTGGACTAGCAGCACAGATACGCAGTATTTT. Amino acids: CASSIAWTSSTDTQYF. This chain links TRBV19 with TRBJ2-3, with TRBD2 identical over 8 bases. V gave up 1 base and J gave up 0 bases; unmatched junction bases: 3. Germline V lookup: CDR1 LNHDA, CDR2 SQIVND (reference sequence). This CDR3 region has 16 residues.

V gene TRBV7-9 combines with J gene TRBJ2-1; D remains ambiguous. V gave up 0 bases and J gave up 9 bases, with 9 bases separating them. The CDR3 totals 13 residues. CDR1 and CDR2 from the germline V gene are SEHNR and FQNEAQ (reference sequence). Here the CDR3 DNA reads TGTGCCAGCAGCTTAGCGGGCAGGACTGAGCAGTTCTTC. It is translated as CASSLAGRTEQFF.